Sequencing of this TCR beta chain was carried out in a study of response to subunit inactivated influenza vaccine (dated by TCRdb to 2016 to 2019). Looking at the study overall: To follow how T cells responded to a trivalent subunit inactivated influenza vaccine, the researchers relied on deep quantitative profiling of the T cell receptor repertoire. Broad study findings and their caveats: The authors suggested that each seasonal influenza vaccination may recruit only a limited number of new T cells.

Cut back by 6 bases and 5 bases, the V and J ends lie 17 bases apart. The CDR3 runs 15 residues from the cysteine to the phenylalanine. This entry keeps only the CDR3 DNA: 45 bases, framed from base 1. CDR1 LNHDA and CDR2 SQIVND were looked up in the germline V gene (reference sequence). With respect to this clonotype: Its cognate antigen has yet to be identified. No clone much larger than this one lies a single base away; base qualities are absent.

Library preparation used RT-PCR. The reads were generated on an Illumina HiSeq 2500. Using fastp trimming at Q25 and MiXCR clonotype assembly, TCRdb reanalyzed the public sequencing data and kept in-frame beta chains. For every CDR3 protein sequence, its rows merge into one entry that carries the most common genes and DNA. For this sample the table gives around 600,000 distinct CDR3 sequences, of which over 9% were detected only once. More than 9.5% of the sample goes to the ten largest clones. The sample was also linked to a second study, of T cells expressing NK-cell markers. As the second study states: TCR beta cDNA libraries were prepared using 5'RACE template switching, which introduced a universal primer site and unique molecular identifiers. In sorted CD3+CD56+NKG2C+, CD3+CD56+NKG2C- and CD3+CD56-NKG2C+ T-cell subsets from eight donors, TCR beta-chain repertoires were profiled. Seven of the eight sequenced donors were HCMV-seropositive and one was HCMV-seronegative. To restrict sorting to alphabetaTCR-expressing T cells, an anti-gammadeltaTCR antibody was added in several experiments. In several donors, the dominant CD3+CD56+NKG2C+ clonotypes ranked among the top 10 CD8+ clonotypes, making up about 1.0-7.5% of CD8+ T cells. Those dominant clonotypes were again the most abundant among CD3+CD56-NKG2C+ cells in a handful of donors, at roughly 25-65%. It remained unclear whether the expanded NKG2C-expressing T cell clones were specific for HCMV antigens. The eight sequenced donors were randomly selected healthy volunteers, three men and five women. A commercial ELISA kit detecting HCMV-specific IgG in serum was used to determine HCMV serostatus. Peripheral blood mononuclear cells were isolated from blood by Ficoll density gradient centrifugation. For several donors, bulk peripheral blood T-cell repertoires were also sequenced from unsorted PBMC. cDNA synthesis was primed from the TCR beta constant segment, followed by two successive PCR amplification steps. The libraries were sequenced on Illumina HiSeq 2000/2500, MiSeq or NextSeq, producing 2 x 150 bp reads. MIGEC handled demultiplexing of the reads and grouping by UMI, while MiTCR was used to assemble and quantify clonotypes. To remove erroneous sequences, TCR cDNA sequences were retained only when supported by two or more reads. The tcR package was used for downstream repertoire analysis, and clonotypes were matched across fractions by CDR3 nucleotide sequence plus V segment. VDJmatch was used to annotate antigen specificity against VDJdb, with one amino acid substitution in CDR3 allowed.

The source was PBMCs from blood, collected on the day of vaccination. Rearrangement joined TRBV19 to TRBJ2-1, and perhaps TRBD2 as D gene, on 5 matching bases. This receptor was obtained from a man between 50 and 59 years old who received an inactivated influenza vaccine. Donor details come from another sample of the same person, matched by shared clones. The nucleotides read TGTGCCAGTAGAAGGGATGGGAGCCCCAACAATGAGCAGTTCTTC. Translation gives CASRRDGSPNNEQFF.